The clone carrying this T cell receptor beta chain was seen a few times. Antigen unknown. These data are taken from a study of OX40 agonist ivuxolimab in advanced cancers. Notes on the study in general: The study observed clonal expansion of CD4+ and CD8+ blood T cells by week 6 at 0.1 to 3.0 mg/kg.

Sequenced by immunoSEQ multiplex PCR; TCRdb stores in-frame clones only, minus some. The sample has about 80,000 clones, 84% seen once; the top ten hold around 25%. The CDR3 consists of 11 residues. V shed 11 bases and J shed 11 bases, with 17 bases lying between them. Germline CDR1 is MNHNS and CDR2 is SASEGT. J is TRBJ2-3 and V is TRBV6-1; D may correspond to TRBD1 or TRBD2 (5 bases each). Sample: CD4+ or CD8+ T cells sorted from blood, taken in a trial of the OX40 agonist ivuxolimab. This TCR was sampled from an adult with an advanced solid tumor such as melanoma, head and neck, liver or kidney cancer. The DNA for the CDR3 is TGTGCCGTTGGGGAGACAGACCGGCAGTATTTT. This translates into CAVGETDRQYF.